The clone carrying this T cell receptor beta chain appeared once. This CDR3 is built from 14 residues. Trimming took off 10 bases at V and 3 bases at J, with 18 bases between the two ends. Germline V gene sequence: CDR1 LNHDA, CDR2 SQIVND (reference sequence). This sample is part of a study of control samples from healthy donors and cancer patients. TCRdb's table, derived via immunoSEQ multiplex PCR, lists solely in-frame clones and lacks some. The data show 85,000 to 100,000 clones, with more than 80% seen just once and around 8.5% held by the top ten. The sample comprised blood. This receptor was taken from a man between 18 and 35 years old in good health. The rearrangement links TRBV19 to TRBJ1-2, with D unresolved. The CDR3 nucleotides read TGTGCCACTCGTTTTTGGGGTCAAGACTATGGCTACACCTTC. This codes for CATRFWGQDYGYTF.